The present T cell receptor (beta chain) was sequenced within a study of PD-L1 blockade in urothelial cancer. Looking at the study overall: After treatment start, blood was analyzed at 3 weeks (second dose) and at 6 weeks. The study recovered a median of 141,255 T cells per blood sample.

Remarks on this clone: The target antigen is unknown.

Per germline, CDR1 ENHRY and CDR2 SYGVKD. V shed 4 bases, J shed 4 bases, and the junction held 7 bases outside the gene matches. The CDR3 has 15 residues. General study points: Tumor-associated clones in the blood of durable-benefit patients grew more at 3 weeks.

What went into each PCR as a spike was synthetic TCR analog templates. Clones were sequenced by immunoSEQ multiplex PCR, and TCRdb holds only the in-frame ones, with some missing. The table shows about 84,000 clones, with roughly 87% occurring only once. Material: PBMCs, obtained around atezolizumab (anti-PD-L1) treatment. The rearrangement links TRBV10-3 to TRBJ1-1; 9 bases align to TRBD1. This TCR was sampled from a man in his 70s with urothelial cancer. In DNA form, the CDR3 reads TGTGCCATCAGTGCGAGACAGGGGGTGGGCACTGAAGCTTTCTTT. Translated: CAISARQGVGTEAFF.